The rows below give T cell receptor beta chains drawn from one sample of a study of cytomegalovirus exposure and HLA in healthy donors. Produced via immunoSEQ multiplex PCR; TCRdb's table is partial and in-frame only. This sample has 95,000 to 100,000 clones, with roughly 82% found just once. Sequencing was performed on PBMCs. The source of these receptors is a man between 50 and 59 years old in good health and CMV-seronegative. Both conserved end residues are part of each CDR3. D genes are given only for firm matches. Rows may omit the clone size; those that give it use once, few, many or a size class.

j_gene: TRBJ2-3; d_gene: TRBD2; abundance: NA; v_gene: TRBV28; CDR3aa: CASSKLAGVIRRDTQYF; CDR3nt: TGTGCCAGCAGTAAGCTAGCGGGAGTGATTCGCAGAGATACGCAGTATTTT
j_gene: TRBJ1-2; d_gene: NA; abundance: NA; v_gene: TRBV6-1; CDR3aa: CASGVTQGLHGYTF; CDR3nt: TGTGCCAGCGGGGTAACGCAGGGTCTCCACGGCTACACCTTC
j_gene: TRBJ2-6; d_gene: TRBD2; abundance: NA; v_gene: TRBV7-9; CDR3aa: CASSSYFSGGSGANVLTF; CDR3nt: TGTGCCAGCAGCTCTTACTTTAGCGGGGGGTCCGGGGCCAACGTCCTGACTTTC
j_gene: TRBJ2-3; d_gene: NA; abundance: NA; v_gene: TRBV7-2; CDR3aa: CASRSSEEFSTDTQYF; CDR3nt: TGTGCCAGCAGAAGTTCTGAGGAATTTTCCACAGATACGCAGTATTTT
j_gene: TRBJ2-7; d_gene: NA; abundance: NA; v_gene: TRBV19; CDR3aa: CASSIAGRGYEQYF; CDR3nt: TGTGCCAGTAGTATAGCCGGCAGGGGCTACGAGCAGTACTTC
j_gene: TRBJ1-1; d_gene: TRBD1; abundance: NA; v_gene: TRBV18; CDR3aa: CASSPAGTEKNTEAFF; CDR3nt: TGTGCCAGCTCACCAGCCGGGACAGAGAAGAACACTGAAGCTTTCTTT
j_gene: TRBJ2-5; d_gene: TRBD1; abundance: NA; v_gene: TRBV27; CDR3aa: CASRRAGQGTETQYF; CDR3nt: TGTGCCAGCAGACGAGCGGGACAGGGAACGGAGACCCAGTACTTC
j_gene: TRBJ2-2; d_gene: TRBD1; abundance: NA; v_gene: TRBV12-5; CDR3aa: CASDTRDRMFRANTGELFF; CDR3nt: TGTGCTAGTGATACCCGGGACAGGATGTTCAGGGCGAACACCGGGGAGCTGTTTTTT
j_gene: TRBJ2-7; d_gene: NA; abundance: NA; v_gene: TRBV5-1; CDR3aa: CASSLEQGLEQYF; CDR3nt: TGCGCCAGCAGCTTGGAACAGGGTCTCGAGCAGTACTTC
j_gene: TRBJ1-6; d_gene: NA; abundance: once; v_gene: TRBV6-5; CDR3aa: CASKPDSLENSPLHF; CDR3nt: TGTGCCAGCAAACCGGACAGCTTAGAAAATTCACCCCTCCACTTT
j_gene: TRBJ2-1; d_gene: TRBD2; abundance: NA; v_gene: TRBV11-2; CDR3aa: CASSLGTSGSYEQFF; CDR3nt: TGTGCCAGCAGCTTAGGGACTAGCGGGAGCTATGAGCAGTTCTTC
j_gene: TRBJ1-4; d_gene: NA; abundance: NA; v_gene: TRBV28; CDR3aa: CASSLFTGTEKLFF; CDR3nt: TGTGCCAGCAGTTTATTTACCGGGACAGAAAAACTGTTTTTT
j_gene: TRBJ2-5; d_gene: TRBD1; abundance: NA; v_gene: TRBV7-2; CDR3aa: CASSRDRGETQYF; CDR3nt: TGTGCCAGCAGCCGGGACAGGGGGGAGACCCAGTACTTC
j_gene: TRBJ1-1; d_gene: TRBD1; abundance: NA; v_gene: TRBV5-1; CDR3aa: CASTGQGNTEAFF; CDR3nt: TGCGCCAGCACGGGACAGGGGAACACTGAAGCTTTCTTT
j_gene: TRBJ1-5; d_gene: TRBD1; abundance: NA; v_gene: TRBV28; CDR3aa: CASSPRQGASRNQPQHF; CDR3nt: TGTGCCAGCAGTCCTAGACAGGGGGCTAGTCGCAATCAGCCCCAGCATTTT
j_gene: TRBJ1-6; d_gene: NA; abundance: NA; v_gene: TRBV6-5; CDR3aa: CAISRGKGSPLHF; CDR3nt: TGTGCCATCTCCAGAGGGAAGGGTTCACCCCTCCACTTT